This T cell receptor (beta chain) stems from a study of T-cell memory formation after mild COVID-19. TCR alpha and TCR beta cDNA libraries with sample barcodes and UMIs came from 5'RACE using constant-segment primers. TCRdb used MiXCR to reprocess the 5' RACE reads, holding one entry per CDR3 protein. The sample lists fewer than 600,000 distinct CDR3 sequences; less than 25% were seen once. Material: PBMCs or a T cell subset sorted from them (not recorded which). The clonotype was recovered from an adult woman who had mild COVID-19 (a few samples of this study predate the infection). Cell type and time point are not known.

CDR3 bases: TGTGCTAGTGGTTTGGTACTCGACAGGCGCACAGATACGCAGTATTTT. It codes for CASGLVLDRRTDTQYF. The J gene is TRBJ2-3, the V gene TRBV12-5; D may be TRBD1 (6 bases). The CDR3 loop spans 16 amino acids. Germline CDR1 LGHNT, CDR2 FRNRAP. V was cut by 0 bases and J by 1 base, with 11 bases left in between.